The clone carrying this T cell receptor (beta chain) occurred many times. Its cognate antigen is unknown. Per the study methods: CDR3 differences across clinicopathological groups were used to build a distant-metastasis classifier for papillary thyroid cancer. With MiXCR, TCRdb reprocessed the PCR reads. The V and J calls, along with clone size, are taken from TCRdb and not from the paper's own processing. The sample includes 20,000 to 25,000 clones, roughly 15% seen only once; the top ten take about 36%. The CDR3 covers 15 residues. V shed 2 bases, J shed 2 bases, and the junction held 3 bases outside the gene matches. Per germline, CDR1 SGHTA and CDR2 FQGTGA. Among the patients, none had received any treatment before thyroid surgery. The sample belongs to a study of metastatic and nonmetastatic thyroid tumors. Study-level findings and limits: Malignant thyroid tumors reportedly had TCR beta diversity that was significantly higher than in benign nodules, in blood and tumor.

The V gene is TRBV7-3, the J gene TRBJ2-1, with 7 bases that match TRBD2. The sequenced sample was blood. The receptor was isolated from a female donor with papillary thyroid cancer or a benign thyroid nodule (not recorded which). Some clones in this sample may be carry-over from other donors' samples. CDR3 DNA sequence: TGTGCCAGCAGCTTAGAGGCGGGAGCCTACAATGAGCAGTTCTTC. Its protein is CASSLEAGAYNEQFF.